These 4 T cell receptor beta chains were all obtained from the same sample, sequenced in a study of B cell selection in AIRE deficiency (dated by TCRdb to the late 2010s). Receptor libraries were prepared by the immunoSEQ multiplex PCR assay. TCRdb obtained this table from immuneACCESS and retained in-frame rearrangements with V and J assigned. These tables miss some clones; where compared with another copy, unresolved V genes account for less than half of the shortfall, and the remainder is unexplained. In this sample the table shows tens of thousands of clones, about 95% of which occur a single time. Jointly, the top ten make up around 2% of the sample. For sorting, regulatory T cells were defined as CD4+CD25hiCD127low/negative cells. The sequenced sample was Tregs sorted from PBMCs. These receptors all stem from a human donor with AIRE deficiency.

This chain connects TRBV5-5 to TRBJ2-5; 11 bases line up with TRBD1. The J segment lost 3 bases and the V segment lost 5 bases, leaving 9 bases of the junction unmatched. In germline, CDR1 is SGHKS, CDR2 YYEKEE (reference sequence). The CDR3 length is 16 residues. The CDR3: CASSSSGTGGKETQYF. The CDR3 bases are TGTGCCAGCAGTTCATCCGGGACAGGGGGAAAAGAGACCCAGTACTTC.

In nucleotides, the CDR3 is TGTGCCAGCAGCCCTATTCCGGGATCACCCCTCCACTTT. Its translation is CASSPIPGSPLHF. V and J are TRBV2 and TRBJ1-6; D not certain. Germline CDR1 and CDR2: SNHLY and FYNNEI. V was pared by 6 bases and J by 10 bases, with 13 bases between. There are 13 residues in the CDR3.

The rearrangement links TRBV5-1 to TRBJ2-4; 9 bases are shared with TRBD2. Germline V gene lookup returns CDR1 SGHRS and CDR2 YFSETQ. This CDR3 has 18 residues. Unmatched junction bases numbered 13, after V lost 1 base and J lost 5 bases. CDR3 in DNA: TGCGCCAGCAGCTTGTTTTCTCCTAGCGGGAACTACCAAAACATTCAGTACTTC. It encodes CASSLFSPSGNYQNIQYF.

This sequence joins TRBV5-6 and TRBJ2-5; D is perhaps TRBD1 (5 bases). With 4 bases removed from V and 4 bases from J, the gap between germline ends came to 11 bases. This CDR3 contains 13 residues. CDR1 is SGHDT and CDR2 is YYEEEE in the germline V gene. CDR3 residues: CASSQGVVETQYF. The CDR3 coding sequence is TGTGCCAGCAGCCAGGGCGTCGTAGAGACCCAGTACTTC.